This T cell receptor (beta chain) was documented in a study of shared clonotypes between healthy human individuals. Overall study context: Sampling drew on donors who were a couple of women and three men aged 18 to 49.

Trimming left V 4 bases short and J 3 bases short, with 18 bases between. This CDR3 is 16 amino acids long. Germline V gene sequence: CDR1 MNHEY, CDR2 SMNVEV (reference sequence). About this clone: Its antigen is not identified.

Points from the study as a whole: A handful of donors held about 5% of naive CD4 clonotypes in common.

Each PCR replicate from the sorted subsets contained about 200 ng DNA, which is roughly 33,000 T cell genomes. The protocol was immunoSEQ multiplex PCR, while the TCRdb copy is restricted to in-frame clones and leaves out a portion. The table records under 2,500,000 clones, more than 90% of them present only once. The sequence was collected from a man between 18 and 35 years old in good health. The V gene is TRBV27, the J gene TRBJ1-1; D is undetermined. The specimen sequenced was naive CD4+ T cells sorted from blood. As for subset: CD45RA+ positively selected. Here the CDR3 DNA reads TGTGCCAGCAGTTCCGTGGGCCTCGCTAGGTACACTGAAGCTTTCTTT. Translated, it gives CASSSVGLARYTEAFF.